The rows below give T cell receptor beta chains drawn from one sample of a study of shared clonotypes between healthy human individuals. Repertoires were generated with immunoSEQ multiplex PCR, while TCRdb's copy carries only in-frame clones and drops some. Here the sample spans around 2.5 million clones, 80% to 95% being singletons. Sequencing was done on a sample of naive CD4+ T cells from PBMCs. Every receptor here comes from a man aged 18 to 30 in good health. Some clones in this sample may be carry-over from other donors' samples. Both conserved end residues are part of each CDR3. The D gene is left open where the match is weak. Not all rows give a size; the values are once, few, many and, for expanded clones, a class.

D: NA
V: TRBV19
J: TRBJ2-7
size: NA
DNA: TGTGCCAGCGAACTAAGCCCCGGCGAGCAGTACTTC
CDR3: CASELSPGEQYF

D: NA
V: TRBV28
J: TRBJ1-5
size: once
DNA: TGTGCCAGCAGCCTACCTTGGTACAGGGACGCTTCCAATCAGCCCCAGCATTTT
CDR3: CASSLPWYRDASNQPQHF

D: TRBD2
V: TRBV11-1
J: TRBJ2-1
size: NA
DNA: TGTGCCAGCAGCTTCCAACAAACTAGCGGATCCTACAATGAGCAGTTCTTC
CDR3: CASSFQQTSGSYNEQFF

D: NA
V: TRBV5-4
J: TRBJ2-1
size: NA
DNA: TGTGCCAGCAGCCCCCCCCCTGCGGGCCCTACCAATGAGCAGTTCTTC
CDR3: CASSPPPAGPTNEQFF

D: NA
V: TRBV14
J: TRBJ2-3
size: NA
DNA: TGTGCCAGCAGCCAACGGGGTAGGCTCCCTGATACGCAGTATTTT
CDR3: CASSQRGRLPDTQYF

D: TRBD1
V: TRBV5-1
J: TRBJ1-2
size: NA
DNA: TGCGCCAGCAGCTTGGCACAGGGGGACGGCTACACCTTC
CDR3: CASSLAQGDGYTF

D: NA
V: TRBV6-1
J: TRBJ1-5
size: once
DNA: TGTGCCAGCAGCGCAGAACGGGGGTATCAGCCCCAGCATTTT
CDR3: CASSAERGYQPQHF

D: NA
V: TRBV2
J: TRBJ1-1
size: NA
DNA: TGTGCCAGCAGCCCCCGACCGGGCGGGGGCGCAACTGAAGCTTTCTTT
CDR3: CASSPRPGGGATEAFF

D: NA
V: TRBV14
J: TRBJ1-2
size: NA
DNA: TGTGCCAGCAGCCAAGATCTGCCAGGGGTAAATGGCTACACCTTC
CDR3: CASSQDLPGVNGYTF

D: TRBD1
V: TRBV7-2
J: TRBJ1-2
size: NA
DNA: TGTGCCAGCAGCTCCCCGGGACAGGGGGCGTTGGGCTACACCTTC
CDR3: CASSSPGQGALGYTF

D: NA
V: TRBV6-1
J: TRBJ1-2
size: NA
DNA: TGTGCCAGCAGAGAATACAGGGCCGACCCCTCTTATGGCTACACCTTC
CDR3: CASREYRADPSYGYTF

D: NA
V: TRBV7-3
J: TRBJ2-1
size: NA
DNA: TGTGCCAGCAGCCCTCGGCCGACTGGAGACAATGAGCAGTTCTTC
CDR3: CASSPRPTGDNEQFF

D: TRBD2
V: TRBV19
J: TRBJ2-3
size: NA
DNA: TGTGCCAGGCCTTTGCCCGGCGGGAGGGCCCTCTTTGACACGCAGTATTTT
CDR3: CARPLPGGRALFDTQYF

D: NA
V: TRBV5-1
J: TRBJ1-1
size: once
DNA: TGCGCCAGCAGCTACCTAGGGGGGATGAACACTGAAGCTTTCTTT
CDR3: CASSYLGGMNTEAFF

D: NA
V: TRBV19
J: TRBJ1-3
size: NA
DNA: TGTGCCAGTAGTGCGGGTAGCTCTGGAAACACCATATATTTT
CDR3: CASSAGSSGNTIYF

D: NA
V: TRBV28
J: TRBJ2-5
size: NA
DNA: TGTGCCAGCAGTATCCCAGGGCCATGGGAGACCCAGTACTTC
CDR3: CASSIPGPWETQYF

D: TRBD2
V: TRBV6-5
J: TRBJ2-1
size: NA
DNA: TGTGCCAGCAGTTACTCGTTGGCTAGCGGGAGGGATGAGCAGTTCTTC
CDR3: CASSYSLASGRDEQFF

D: NA
V: TRBV11-2
J: TRBJ1-5
size: NA
DNA: TGTGCCAGCAGCCCACAGGGTCGTAATCAGCCCCAGCATTTT
CDR3: CASSPQGRNQPQHF

D: NA
V: TRBV9
J: TRBJ1-1
size: NA
DNA: TGTGCCAGCAACAACGGAGGAAAGAACACTGAAGCTTTCTTT
CDR3: CASNNGGKNTEAFF

D: TRBD1
V: TRBV23-1
J: TRBJ1-4
size: NA
DNA: TGCGCCAGCAGTCAACGGACAGGGGGACCAACTAATGAAAAACTGTTTTTT
CDR3: CASSQRTGGPTNEKLFF

D: TRBD2
V: TRBV5-8
J: TRBJ2-1
size: NA
DNA: TGTGCCAGCAGCTTGGGGTATCGCCGGAGCGGGAGGGGCAATGAGCAGTTCTTC
CDR3: CASSLGYRRSGRGNEQFF

D: TRBD2
V: TRBV7-9
J: TRBJ2-7
size: NA
DNA: TGTGCCAGCAGCGTTGGACTAGCGGGGGACTACGAGCAGTACTTC
CDR3: CASSVGLAGDYEQYF

D: NA
V: TRBV28
J: TRBJ2-2
size: NA
DNA: TGTGCCAGCAGTTTGATTAGGACCACGAACACCGGGGAGCTGTTTTTT
CDR3: CASSLIRTTNTGELFF

D: NA
V: TRBV28
J: TRBJ1-1
size: NA
DNA: TGTGCCAGCAGTCCTCCGACGGACACTGAAGCTTTCTTT
CDR3: CASSPPTDTEAFF

D: NA
V: TRBV6-1
J: TRBJ2-1
size: NA
DNA: TGTGCCAGCAGTGAAACGGTAGCTCTGCGGAGTGAGCAGTTCTTC
CDR3: CASSETVALRSEQFF

D: NA
V: TRBV10-3
J: TRBJ2-4
size: NA
DNA: TGTGCCATCAGTGAGACCCCGCAAGGCCCAGGGAACATTCAGTACTTC
CDR3: CAISETPQGPGNIQYF

D: TRBD2
V: TRBV5-4
J: TRBJ2-1
size: NA
DNA: TGTGCCAGCAGCTTTGGGCGGGAGTACAATGAGCAGTTCTTC
CDR3: CASSFGREYNEQFF

D: NA
V: TRBV7-6
J: TRBJ1-6
size: NA
DNA: TGTGCCAGCAGCCCCCCGCAATCACCCCTCCACTTT
CDR3: CASSPPQSPLHF

D: NA
V: TRBV15
J: TRBJ1-5
size: few
DNA: TGTGCCACCAGCAGAGAACGTGATCAGCCCCAGCATTTT
CDR3: CATSRERDQPQHF

D: TRBD1
V: TRBV27
J: TRBJ1-2
size: NA
DNA: TGTGCCAGCAGTTCCGGAGGGACAGGGGGTGGCGGCTACACCTTC
CDR3: CASSSGGTGGGGYTF

D: NA
V: TRBV5-1
J: TRBJ1-3
size: once
DNA: TGCGCCAGCAGCGTGGTGGGGCTCCCGAGCTCTGGAAACACCATATATTTT
CDR3: CASSVVGLPSSGNTIYF

D: TRBD1
V: TRBV28
J: TRBJ1-5
size: NA
DNA: TGTGCCAGCAGCCCGGGACAGCTCCCCCTAAATCAGCCCCAGCATTTT
CDR3: CASSPGQLPLNQPQHF

D: NA
V: TRBV5-6
J: TRBJ1-5
size: NA
DNA: TGTGCCAGCAGCTTTCATGGCTTCAATCAGCCCCAGCATTTT
CDR3: CASSFHGFNQPQHF

D: NA
V: TRBV28
J: TRBJ2-1
size: NA
DNA: TGTGCCAGCAGTAAGGGCGGCCAGGGATTGCGGCAGTTCTTC
CDR3: CASSKGGQGLRQFF

D: NA
V: TRBV7-8
J: TRBJ1-1
size: NA
DNA: TGTGCCAGCAGCTTTTCAGGGAACACTGAAGCTTTCTTT
CDR3: CASSFSGNTEAFF

D: NA
V: TRBV5-1
J: TRBJ2-7
size: NA
DNA: TGCGCCAGCAGTCCGGGGCCGGGAGAGTCGTACGAGCAGTACTTC
CDR3: CASSPGPGESYEQYF

D: TRBD2
V: TRBV27
J: TRBJ2-5
size: NA
DNA: TGTGCCAGCAGTGCATTTAAAATCGGACGGGGGGAAGAGACCCAGTACTTC
CDR3: CASSAFKIGRGEETQYF

D: NA
V: TRBV28
J: TRBJ2-3
size: NA
DNA: TGTGCCAGCAGTTCAACGGGACACACAGATACGCAGTATTTT
CDR3: CASSSTGHTDTQYF

D: TRBD1
V: TRBV6-1
J: TRBJ2-7
size: NA
DNA: TGTGCCAGCAAGTCAACGGACAGGGGATATTACGAGCAGTACTTC
CDR3: CASKSTDRGYYEQYF

D: TRBD2
V: TRBV11-2
J: TRBJ2-1
size: few
DNA: TGTGCCAGCAGCTTTCTAGCGGGCTCCTACAATGAGCAGTTCTTC
CDR3: CASSFLAGSYNEQFF

D: NA
V: TRBV10-3
J: TRBJ2-1
size: NA
DNA: TGTGCCATCAGTGGCCTCTACAATGAGCAGTTCTTC
CDR3: CAISGLYNEQFF

D: NA
V: TRBV5-1
J: TRBJ2-5
size: NA
DNA: TGCGCCAGCAGCCTAAATGGGGACCGCGCACAAGAGACCCAGTACTTC
CDR3: CASSLNGDRAQETQYF

D: TRBD1
V: TRBV29-1
J: TRBJ1-1
size: NA
DNA: TGCAGCGGGGGGGCCAGACAGGGATGGCCCACTGAAGCTTTCTTT
CDR3: CSGGARQGWPTEAFF

D: NA
V: TRBV21-1
J: TRBJ1-2
size: NA
DNA: TGTGCCAGCAGCATGATTAAAGAGTGGGAGGGGGCGGATGCAGTTTGCCGTGGCTACACCTTC
CDR3: CASSMIKEWEGADAVCRGYTF

D: NA
V: TRBV27
J: TRBJ2-5
size: NA
DNA: TGTGCCAGCAGTGTCAGGGGTGGGGAGACCCAGTACTTC
CDR3: CASSVRGGETQYF

D: NA
V: TRBV5-1
J: TRBJ1-1
size: NA
DNA: TGCGCCAGCAGCTTGGTACAGTCCAACACTGAAGCTTTCTTT
CDR3: CASSLVQSNTEAFF

D: NA
V: TRBV11-3
J: TRBJ2-1
size: NA
DNA: TGTGCCAGCAGCCCGGACTGGGGGACCTACAATGAGCAGTTCTTC
CDR3: CASSPDWGTYNEQFF